Below are 17 T cell receptor beta chains sequenced from a single sample in a study of a mutant IDH1 vaccine in newly diagnosed glioma. Their antigens remain unidentified. Time point here: week 5, during vaccination. In every dose of vaccine, 300 ug of mutant IDH1 20-mer peptide was given alongside topical imiquimod. Sequenced by immunoSEQ multiplex PCR; TCRdb stores in-frame clones only, minus some. The sample lists around 49,000 clones, roughly 78% occurring once. The sample consisted of PBMCs, taken from a glioma patient whose treatment included an IDH1 peptide vaccine. The receptor set was obtained from a man aged 50-60 years with glioma.

This rearrangement joins TRBV13 to TRBJ2-5; D is unclear. This CDR3 is built from 13 residues. Germline CDR1 and CDR2: PRHDT and FYEKMQ (reference sequence). Trimming removed 5 bases from V and 3 bases from J, with 10 bases in between. CDR3 residues: CASSPTVEETQYF. The DNA of the CDR3 is TGTGCCAGCAGCCCTACGGTCGAAGAGACCCAGTACTTC.

This sequence joins TRBV27 and TRBJ1-2; D is unresolved. V gave up 3 bases and J gave up 6 bases, with 11 bases separating them. Germline assignment: CDR1 MNHEY and CDR2 SMNVEV (reference sequence). The CDR3 runs to 13 residues. CDR3 DNA: TGTGCCAGCAGTTTTGCGGGAAACCATGGCTACACCTTC. Translating it yields CASSFAGNHGYTF.

The rearrangement uses TRBV6-1 and TRBJ1-2; D may be TRBD1 (6 bases). The ends were cut back, 6 bases at V and 4 bases at J, with 18 bases in the middle. Germline-derived CDR1 and CDR2 are MNHNS and SASEGT. The length of the CDR3 is 15 residues. The CDR3 region has the DNA TGTGCCAGCAGGGGTAGACAGGTCTTATCCTATGGCTACACCTTC. The encoded protein is CASRGRQVLSYGYTF.

The chain employs TRBV5-6 and TRBJ2-3; no definite D call. The germline V and J ends were trimmed by 0 bases and 3 bases, with 11 bases remaining between them. CDR1 SGHDT and CDR2 YYEEEE come from the germline V gene. The CDR3 totals 15 residues. CDR3 sequence: CASSLVGNETDTQYF. DNA for the CDR3: TGTGCCAGCAGCTTGGTGGGAAATGAAACAGATACGCAGTATTTT.

This clone has only one observation. DNA of the CDR3: TGTGCCAGCAGCTTATTGGGGGGCGCGAATTCACCCCTCCACTTT. It is translated as CASSLLGGANSPLHF. This chain uses TRBV13 with TRBJ1-6, with D perhaps TRBD1 (6 bases). CDR1 is PRHDT, CDR2 FYEKMQ, per germline (reference sequence). Trimming removed 2 bases at V and 7 bases at J, with 12 bases between. The CDR3 is 15 amino acids. Variable domain in full (rest from reference TRBV13 and TRBJ1-6): AAGVIQSPRHLIKEKRETATLKCYPIPRHDTVYWYQQGPGQDPQFLISFYEKMQSDKGSIPDRFSAQQFSDYHSELNMSSLELGDSALYFCASSLLGGANSPLHFGNGTRLTVT.

The genes are TRBV6-6 and TRBJ1-2, with unresolved D. Trimming took off 4 bases at V and 7 bases at J, with 7 bases between the two ends. This CDR3 is built from 11 residues. In germline, CDR1 is MNHNY, CDR2 SVGAGI (reference sequence). The CDR3 region is CASSLDGGYTF. For the CDR3, the DNA is TGTGCCAGCAGTTTGGACGGTGGCTACACCTTC.

This clone has only one observation. The chain links TRBV19 to TRBJ2-6; 8 nucleotides align to TRBD1. CDR3 length equals 15 residues. The V and J ends lost 4 bases and 5 bases, in that order; junction bases with no gene match: 4. CDR1 and CDR2 (germline): LNHDA, SQIVND (reference sequence). CDR3 residues: CASSRGQDRANVLTF. The CDR3 bases are TGTGCCAGTAGTAGGGGACAGGACCGGGCCAACGTCCTGACTTTC.

This clone was seen a handful of times. The rearrangement uses TRBV21-1 and TRBJ1-2; TRBD1, the D gene given by the table, was not confirmed from the DNA. TRBV21-1 counts as a pseudogene. CDR3 length equals 10 residues. The CDR3 region has the DNA TGTGCCAGCAGCGCCAGGGGCTACACCTTC. Translation: CASSARGYTF.

V and J are TRBV4-1 and TRBJ2-6; D gene uncertain. From germline, CDR1 is MGHRA and CDR2 YSYEKL. Trimming took off 1 base at V and 0 bases at J, with 10 bases between the two ends. The CDR3 is made up of 17 amino acids. The CDR3, as DNA: TGCGCCAGCAGCCAAGCATATCGGAACTCTGGGGCCAACGTCCTGACTTTC. It is translated as CASSQAYRNSGANVLTF.

This clone was seen a few times. Here the CDR3 reads CASSSRDSPLHF. The CDR3 region has the DNA TGTGCCAGCAGCAGCAGGGATTCACCCCTCCACTTT. This chain links TRBV7-9 with TRBJ1-6, with a weak D call TRBD1 (5 bases). The CDR3 loop spans 12 amino acids. Trimming took 5 bases from V and 8 from J, leaving 7 bases between them. Germline V gives CDR1 SEHNR, CDR2 FQNEAQ (reference sequence).

The chain links TRBV30 to TRBJ2-7; weak D call: TRBD1 (5 bases). CDR1 and CDR2 from the germline V gene are GTSNPN and SVGIG (reference sequence). V was cut by 4 bases and J by 3 bases, with 13 bases left in between. This CDR3 is 13 amino acids long. The CDR3 spells CAWKQAINYEQYF. CDR3 DNA sequence: TGTGCCTGGAAACAGGCGATCAACTACGAGCAGTACTTC. Combining the CDR3 with reference TRBV30 and TRBJ2-7 gives the whole variable domain SQTIHQWPATLVQPVGSPLSLECTVEGTSNPNLYWYRQAAGRGLQLLFYSVGIGQISSEVPQNLSASRPQDRQFILSSKKLLLSDSGFYLCAWKQAINYEQYFGPGTRLTVT.

This clone was recorded once. This chain links TRBV5-1 with TRBJ2-3; 11 nucleotides align to TRBD2. The V gene's germline CDR1 is SGHRS and CDR2 YFSETQ. V trimming: 0 bases; J trimming: 6 bases; junction bases outside the gene matches: 3. This CDR3 comprises 15 residues. This CDR3 is CASSLEASGGDTQYF. CDR3 in DNA: TGCGCCAGCAGCTTGGAGGCTAGCGGGGGGGATACGCAGTATTTT.

The V call is TRBV7-9, the J call TRBJ2-7; TRBD2 matches at 8 bases. The CDR3 spans 15 residues. The V segment lost 5 bases and the J segment 0 bases; nucleotides outside the gene matches: 6. Germline V gene data show CDR1 as SEHNR and CDR2 as FQNEAQ (reference sequence). CDR3 sequence reads: CASSRGGGLSYEQYF. The CDR3 nucleotides read TGTGCCAGCAGCCGGGGCGGGGGGCTCTCCTACGAGCAGTACTTC.

CDR3 sequence (DNA): TGTGCCTGGACTTTACAGGACAGGGGTATTAGCACTGAAGCTTTCTTT. Translation: CAWTLQDRGISTEAFF. This chain links TRBV30 with TRBJ1-1; 9 positions match TRBD1. The CDR3 runs to 16 residues. Germline-derived CDR1 and CDR2 are GTSNPN and SVGIG (reference sequence). V lost 4 bases and J lost 4; bases outside the gene matches: 13.

V usage is TRBV5-4 and J usage is TRBJ1-1, with D possibly matching TRBD1 (5 bases). This CDR3 has 13 residues. Germline V gene lookup returns CDR1 SGHNT and CDR2 YYREEE (reference sequence). Trimming stripped 3 bases from V and 4 bases from J, with 10 bases between. This CDR3 is CASSSQGGTEAFF. The CDR3 DNA follows: TGTGCCAGCAGCTCGCAGGGTGGCACTGAAGCTTTCTTT.

The chain joins TRBV7-6 to TRBJ1-6; D is ambiguous. This CDR3 has 14 residues. The germline V and J ends were trimmed by 1 base and 1 base, with 2 bases remaining between them. Germline CDR1 reads SGHVS; CDR2 reads FNYEAQ. The CDR3 sequence: CASSLGSYNSPLHF. The CDR3, as DNA: TGTGCCAGCAGCTTAGGATCCTATAATTCACCCCTCCACTTT.

Worth noting for this clone: Other DNA sequences in the same sample also yield this CDR3. The CDR3 nucleotides are TGTGCCATCAGTGAGGACTACGAGCAGTACTTC. Translating it yields CAISEDYEQYF. This chain uses TRBV10-3 with TRBJ2-7, with D hard to call. Trimming cost V 2 bases and J 3 bases, with 2 bases left between them. CDR1 is ENHRY, CDR2 SYGVKD, per germline. This CDR3 has 11 amino acids.